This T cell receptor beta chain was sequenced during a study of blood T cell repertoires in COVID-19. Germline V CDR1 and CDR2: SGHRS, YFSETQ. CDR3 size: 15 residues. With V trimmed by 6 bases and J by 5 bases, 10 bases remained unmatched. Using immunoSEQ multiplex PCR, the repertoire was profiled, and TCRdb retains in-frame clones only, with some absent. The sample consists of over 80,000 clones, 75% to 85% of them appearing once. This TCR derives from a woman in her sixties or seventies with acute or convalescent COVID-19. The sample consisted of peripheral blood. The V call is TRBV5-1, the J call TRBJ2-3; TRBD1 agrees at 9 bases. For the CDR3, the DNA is TGCGCCAGCACGGCGGGACAGGGTTCGATAGATACGCAGTATTTT. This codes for CASTAGQGSIDTQYF.